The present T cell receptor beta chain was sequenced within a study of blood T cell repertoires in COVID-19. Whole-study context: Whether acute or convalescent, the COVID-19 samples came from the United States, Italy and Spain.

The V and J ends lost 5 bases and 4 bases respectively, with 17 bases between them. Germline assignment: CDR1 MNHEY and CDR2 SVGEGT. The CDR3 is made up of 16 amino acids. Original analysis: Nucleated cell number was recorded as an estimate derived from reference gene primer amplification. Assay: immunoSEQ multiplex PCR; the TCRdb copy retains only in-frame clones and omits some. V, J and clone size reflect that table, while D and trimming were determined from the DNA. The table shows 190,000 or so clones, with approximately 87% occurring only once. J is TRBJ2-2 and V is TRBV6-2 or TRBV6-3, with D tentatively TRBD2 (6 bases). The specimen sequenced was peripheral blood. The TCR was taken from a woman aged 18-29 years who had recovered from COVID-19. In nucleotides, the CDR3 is TGTGCCAGCAGTCGTCCCTTAGAGGGAGGCACCGGGGAGCTGTTTTTT. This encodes CASSRPLEGGTGELFF.